The 29 T cell receptor beta chains reported below all come from one sample, sequenced in a study of Ad26.COV2.S vaccination and SARS-CoV-2 variants. Generated by immunoSEQ multiplex PCR, the TCRdb table keeps only in-frame clones and is missing some. Here the sample spans about 350,000 clones, roughly 89% being singletons. The treatment here: approximately 18 received Ad26.COV2.S at low or high dose, single or two shots; roughly five received placebo; per-sample allocation not given. Collection of samples fell on day 63 after the first vaccine or placebo injection. Sequencing used peripheral blood, obtained in a trial of Ad26.COV2.S vaccine versus placebo. The origin of the receptors is a person aged 18 to 65 who received the Ad26.COV2.S COVID-19 vaccine or a placebo.

The rearrangement links TRBV12-5 to TRBJ2-5; 8 nucleotides line up with TRBD2. The CDR3 totals 15 residues. Germline V gene data show CDR1 as LGHNT and CDR2 as FRNRAP. Trimming took 3 bases from V and 2 from J; bases not matched to a gene: 5. The CDR3 loop reads CASGLSGSLQETQYF. The CDR3 nucleotides read TGTGCTAGTGGTTTAAGCGGGAGTCTTCAAGAGACCCAGTACTTC.

This sequence joins TRBV28 and TRBJ1-6; a weak D match, TRBD1 (5 bases). V lost 6 bases, J lost 8 bases, and 14 bases lay in between. Germline values: CDR1 MDHEN, CDR2 SYDVKM. This CDR3 has 14 residues. In DNA form, the CDR3 reads TGTGCCAGCAGGGTTTGGGCCAGGGATTCACCCCTCCACTTT. Translating it yields CASRVWARDSPLHF. Full variable domain (outside the CDR3, taken from reference TRBV28 and TRBJ1-6): DVKVTQSSRYLVKRTGEKVFLECVQDMDHENMFWYRQDPGLGLRLIYFSYDVKMKEKGDIPEGYSVSREKKERFSLILESASTNQTSMYLCASRVWARDSPLHFGNGTRLTVT.

The gene calls are TRBV27 and TRBJ1-4; D not certain. V lost 9 bases and J lost 0, with 2 bases in between. Germline CDR1 and CDR2: MNHEY and SMNVEV (reference sequence). There are 11 residues in the CDR3. CDR3 residues: CASATNEKLFF. CDR3 coding DNA: TGTGCCAGTGCAACTAATGAAAAACTGTTTTTT.

This clone appeared a single time. The V and J genes are TRBV2 and TRBJ2-7; D perhaps matches TRBD2 (6 bases). V lost 3 bases to trimming and J lost 4 bases, with 13 bases between them. CDR1 SNHLY and CDR2 FYNNEI come from the germline V gene. The CDR3 sequence is 14 residues long. The CDR3 bases are TGTGCCAGCAGTGACGGGGGAGAAGAATACGAGCAGTACTTC. Its protein product is CASSDGGEEYEQYF.

The V and J genes are TRBV4-2 and TRBJ1-6; no clear D gene. Germline CDR1 and CDR2: LGHNA and YNFKEQ. V lost 4 bases and J lost 0, with 10 bases in between. The CDR3 runs 16 residues. The CDR3 coding sequence is TGTGCCAGCAGCCTAACCTATAGCTCCTATAATTCACCCCTCCACTTT. Residues: CASSLTYSSYNSPLHF.

The rearrangement joins TRBV6-5 to TRBJ2-1; 10 nucleotides match TRBD2. Trimming cost V 4 bases and J 5 bases; bases outside gene matches: 5. This CDR3 spans 15 amino acids. Germline CDR1 MNHEY, CDR2 SVGAGI. Written as DNA, the CDR3 is TGTGCCAGCAGTTTCAGCGGGAGGGCCGACAATGAGCAGTTCTTC. Amino acid sequence: CASSFSGRADNEQFF.

The chain recombines TRBV29-1 with TRBJ1-2; 10 bases match TRBD1. The CDR3 is 16 amino acids. After removal of 6 bases from V and 0 bases from J, the junction contained 10 bases not matched to a gene. Germline V CDR1 and CDR2: SQVTM, ANQGSEA. For the CDR3, the DNA is TGCAGCGTGCTCGGGACAGGGGCTTCAGCTAACTATGGCTACACCTTC. Its translation is CSVLGTGASANYGYTF.

The chain uses TRBV6-6 and TRBJ1-6; D unclear. The CDR3 spans 16 residues. The V end lost 0 bases, the J end lost 7 bases, and 13 bases lay between the germline ends. Germline V gene data show CDR1 as MNHNY and CDR2 as SVGAGI (reference sequence). This CDR3 reads CASSYSPDLLNSPLHF. The CDR3 DNA is TGTGCCAGCAGTTACTCTCCCGACTTGCTCAATTCACCCCTCCACTTT.

The J gene is TRBJ1-2, the V gene TRBV19, with D perhaps TRBD1 (5 bases). The CDR3 is 14 residues long. Looked up from germline, CDR1 is LNHDA and CDR2 is SQIVND (reference sequence). The ends were cut back, 3 bases at V and 7 bases at J, with 15 bases in the middle. In DNA form, the CDR3 reads TGTGCCAGTAGTATTCCGGGGACGGTACGTGGCTACACCTTC. It encodes CASSIPGTVRGYTF.

J is TRBJ2-7 and V is TRBV4-1; 11 bases agree with TRBD2. The germline CDR1 and CDR2 sequences are MGHRA and YSYEKL. V shed 6 bases, J shed 2 bases, and the junction held 3 bases outside the gene matches. The CDR3 has 14 amino acids. The CDR3 region has the DNA TGCGCCAGCAGACAACTAGCGGGAGCCTACGAGCAGTACTTC. This encodes CASRQLAGAYEQYF.

V gene TRBV7-9 combines with J gene TRBJ1-2, with D perhaps TRBD1 (6 bases). Germline V CDR1 and CDR2: SEHNR, FQNEAQ (reference sequence). V lost 5 bases and J lost 2, with 12 bases in between. This CDR3 has 14 residues. This CDR3 is CASSRTGLNYGYTF. The CDR3, as DNA: TGTGCCAGCAGCCGTACAGGGCTCAACTATGGCTACACCTTC.

This chain uses TRBV19 with TRBJ2-3, with TRBD2 matching 8 bases. The CDR3 is 15 amino acids. Germline CDR1 is LNHDA and CDR2 is SQIVND (reference sequence). The V and J ends lost 5 bases and 8 bases, in that order; junction bases with no gene match: 12. The CDR3 sequence is CASSPRAGEAATQYF. The CDR3 coding sequence is TGTGCCAGTAGTCCCCGAGCGGGAGAGGCGGCTACGCAGTATTTT.

The V call is TRBV7-6, the J call TRBJ2-2; 8 bases fit TRBD2. The V gene end was trimmed by 7 bases and the J gene end by 0 bases; junction bases not matched to a gene: 4. Germline V gene sequence: CDR1 SGHVS, CDR2 FNYEAQ. This CDR3 contains 15 residues. The CDR3 DNA sequence: TGTGCCAGCAACCGGGGGGGACCGAACACCGGGGAGCTGTTTTTT. Translation gives CASNRGGPNTGELFF. Drawing the rest from reference TRBV7-6 and TRBJ2-2, the complete variable domain is GAGVSQSPRYKVTKRGQDVALRCDPISGHVSLYWYRQALGQGPEFLTYFNYEAQQDKSGLPNDRFSAERPEGSISTLTIQRTEQRDSAMYRCASNRGGPNTGELFFGEGSRLTVL.

J is TRBJ1-4 and V is TRBV4-1; 10 positions match TRBD1. CDR3 length: 16 residues. Trimming at V came to 2 bases and at J to 7 bases, leaving 7 bases not matched to a gene. The germline CDR1 and CDR2 sequences are MGHRA and YSYEKL. As DNA, the CDR3 is TGCGCCAGCAGCCAACTTGGACAGGGGGTCGGTGAAAAACTGTTTTTT. The encoded protein is CASSQLGQGVGEKLFF.

This chain joins TRBV24-1 and TRBJ2-1; TRBD2 matches 9 bases. This CDR3 region has 13 residues. With 4 bases clipped from V and 8 bases from J, the junction kept 2 bases outside the gene matches. Germline CDR1 KGHDR, CDR2 SFDVKD. As DNA, the CDR3 is TGTGCCACCAGTGACCGACTAGCGGATGAGCAGTTCTTC. Protein: CATSDRLADEQFF.

This chain joins TRBV7-8 and TRBJ2-7, with D perhaps assigned TRBD1 or TRBD2 (6 bases each). Looked up from germline, CDR1 is SGHVS and CDR2 is FQNEAQ. The CDR3 consists of 12 residues. Deletions cut 8 bases from V and 2 bases from J, with 10 bases between. The CDR3 sequence: CASAEGAYEQYF. The CDR3, as DNA: TGTGCCAGCGCGGAGGGGGCCTACGAGCAGTACTTC.

The chain couples TRBV11-3 to TRBJ2-1; D call uncertain. Germline loops: CDR1 SGHNT, CDR2 YENEEA. Trimming removed 2 bases from V and 5 bases from J, with 7 bases in between. This CDR3 is built from 13 residues. CDR3: CASSLSVDNEQFF. Written as DNA, the CDR3 is TGTGCCAGCAGCTTATCTGTGGACAATGAGCAGTTCTTC.

The chain recombines TRBV7-2 with TRBJ1-5; weak D call: TRBD1 (5 bases). CDR3 size: 14 residues. V gave up 1 base and J gave up 11 bases, with 15 bases separating them. The V gene's germline CDR1 is SGHTA and CDR2 FQGNSA. The CDR3 DNA reads as TGTGCCAGCAGCTTAGGGTTAGGGGCAGGAGCCCAGCATTTT. This sequence encodes CASSLGLGAGAQHF. Using reference TRBV7-2 and TRBJ1-5 for the parts outside the CDR3, the full variable domain is GAGVSQSPSNKVTEKGKDVELRCDPISGHTALYWYRQSLGQGLEFLIYFQGNSAPDKSGLPSDRFSAERTGGSVSTLTIQRTQQEDSAVYLCASSLGLGAGAQHFGDGTRLSIL.

The chain has TRBV2 and TRBJ2-7; D perhaps matches TRBD2 (6 bases). The length of the CDR3 is 16 residues. Germline CDR1 reads SNHLY; CDR2 reads FYNNEI. The CDR3 is CVVTPTRGKVSYEQYF. DNA for the CDR3: TGTGTAGTAACTCCGACTCGCGGGAAGGTTTCCTACGAGCAGTACTTC.

V is TRBV27 and J is TRBJ1-1; TRBD1 aligns across 9 bases. The CDR3 extends over 15 amino acids. Germline CDR1 reads MNHEY; CDR2 reads SMNVEV (reference sequence). The J segment lost 5 bases and the V segment lost 6 bases, leaving 10 bases of the junction unmatched. The CDR3 spells CASRAPGQGFTEAFF. The CDR3 DNA is TGTGCCAGCAGAGCCCCAGGACAGGGGTTTACTGAAGCTTTCTTT.

V is TRBV20-1 and J is TRBJ1-5; D may be TRBD1 (5 bases). This CDR3 spans 14 amino acids. Trimming took 3 bases from V and 7 from J, leaving 16 bases between them. Germline assignment: CDR1 DFQATT and CDR2 SNEGSKA (reference sequence). The CDR3 region is CSASSQGMKQPQHF. The CDR3 region has the DNA TGCAGTGCTAGTTCGCAGGGTATGAAACAGCCCCAGCATTTT.

The rearrangement uses TRBV6-5 and TRBJ2-1; TRBD1 matches 9 bases. J was trimmed by 7 bases and V by 5 bases; bases with no gene match: 9. The CDR3 is made up of 15 amino acids. Germline values: CDR1 MNHEY, CDR2 SVGAGI. The CDR3 protein is CASSPGTGMINEQFF. The CDR3, as DNA: TGTGCCAGCAGTCCCGGGACAGGGATGATTAATGAGCAGTTCTTC.

The genes are TRBV5-5 and TRBJ2-6; 9 positions match TRBD1. CDR1 is SGHKS and CDR2 is YYEKEE in the germline V gene (reference sequence). The V and J ends lost 0 bases and 3 bases, in that order; junction bases with no gene match: 7. The CDR3 loop spans 18 amino acids. In DNA form, the CDR3 reads TGTGCCAGCAGCTTGGGGACAGGGGCCGGCCTTGGGGCCAACGTCCTGACTTTC. This encodes CASSLGTGAGLGANVLTF.

The chain has TRBV9 and TRBJ2-5, with D unclear. The CDR3 covers 14 residues. V was cut by 0 bases and J by 5 bases, with 11 bases left in between. Germline V CDR1 and CDR2: SGDLS, YYNGEE. The CDR3 reads CASSVDPSEETQYF. Written as DNA, the CDR3 is TGTGCCAGCAGCGTAGATCCATCAGAGGAGACCCAGTACTTC. Using reference TRBV9 and TRBJ2-5 for the parts outside the CDR3, the full variable domain is DSGVTQTPKHLITATGQRVTLRCSPRSGDLSVYWYQQSLDQGLQFLIQYYNGEERAKGNILERFSAQQFPDLHSELNLSSLELGDSALYFCASSVDPSEETQYFGPGTRLLVL.

The V and J genes are TRBV6-5 and TRBJ2-7, with 7 bases aligning to TRBD1. The CDR3 is 14 residues long. Losses at the gene ends were 10 bases for V and 4 bases for J; bases not matched to a gene: 13. The germline CDR1 and CDR2 sequences are MNHEY and SVGAGI. The CDR3 region is CATQRTGTGYEQYF. The DNA of the CDR3 is TGTGCCACCCAAAGGACAGGTACAGGATACGAGCAGTACTTC.

This clone was seen just once. J is TRBJ2-7 and V is TRBV11-2; the match to TRBD2 covers 11 bases. CDR1 and CDR2 (germline): SGHAT, FQNNGV. The CDR3 has 19 residues. Trimming removed 5 bases from V and 4 bases from J; junction bases left unmatched: 19. DNA of the CDR3: TGTGCCAGCAGCCCAGCTACTAGCGGGAGATCCCACCCGAAATACGAGCAGTACTTC. It encodes CASSPATSGRSHPKYEQYF.

The V and J genes are TRBV5-8 and TRBJ1-1; D is possibly TRBD1 (6 bases). The germline gives CDR1 SGHTS, CDR2 YDEGEE. This CDR3 has 14 residues. Trimming removed 0 bases at V and 4 bases at J, with 10 bases between. The CDR3 loop is CASSLEGGATEAFF. DNA for the CDR3: TGTGCCAGCAGCTTGGAAGGGGGGGCCACTGAAGCTTTCTTT.

This clone was seen a single time. The chain uses TRBV19 and TRBJ2-2, with 7 bases that match TRBD1. Germline-derived CDR1 and CDR2 are LNHDA and SQIVND (reference sequence). CDR3 size: 16 residues. The V segment lost 1 base and the J segment 2 bases; nucleotides outside the gene matches: 4. The CDR3 region is CASSIVYRGNTGELFF. The CDR3 region has the DNA TGTGCCAGTAGTATAGTGTACAGGGGTAACACCGGGGAGCTGTTTTTT.

The genes are TRBV14 and TRBJ2-3; 8 bases map to TRBD1. CDR1 and CDR2 from the germline V gene are SGHDN and FVKESK. The V gene end was trimmed by 2 bases and the J gene end by 3 bases; junction bases not matched to a gene: 10. The CDR3 has 17 residues. The CDR3 coding sequence is TGTGCCAGCAGCCAAAGATTAGGGGACAGGATGACAGATACGCAGTATTTT. It translates to CASSQRLGDRMTDTQYF. Together with reference TRBV14 and TRBJ2-3, the CDR3 gives the full variable domain: EAGVTQFPSHSVIEKGQTVTLRCDPISGHDNLYWYRRVMGKEIKFLLHFVKESKQDESGMPNNRFLAERTGGTYSTLKVQPAELEDSGVYFCASSQRLGDRMTDTQYFGPGTRLTVL.